This is a list of T cell receptor beta chains from one sample in a study of graft-versus-host responses after intestinal transplantation. Only in-frame clones appear in the TCRdb table, and some are missing; sequencing was by immunoSEQ multiplex PCR. The sample has about 19,000 clones; around 86% are singletons. Sequencing was performed on bone marrow, taken approximately 120 days after transplant. The receptors come from a human patient who received an intestinal transplant, so some T cells may come from the graft donor. The CDR3 runs from the conserved cysteine through the conserved F or W. A D gene is named only where the DNA matches it firmly. The size field is filled for only some rows; it gives once, few, many or a size class.

cdr3_length clone_size d_call j_call v_call cdr3_nt cdr3_aa
13 - - TRBJ2-7 TRBV6-1 TGTGCCAGCAGCCTAGCCGGCCCATACGAGCAGTACTTC CASSLAGPYEQYF
14 - - TRBJ2-1 TRBV21-1 TGTGCCAGCCCTTGCCGGGAGTGGGACAATGAGCAGTTCTTC CASPCREWDNEQFF
17 few - TRBJ2-7 TRBV7-5 TGTGCCAGAAGCCTCACTAATACGGGAGGGGAAAAGTACGAGCAGTACTTC CARSLTNTGGEKYEQYF
17 - TRBD1 TRBJ2-7 TRBV4-1 TGCGCCAGCAGCCAAGAAGGAATTGGCAGGGGGTACTACGAGCAGTACTTC CASSQEGIGRGYYEQYF
15 - TRBD2 TRBJ2-1 TRBV6-5 TGTGCCAGCAGTGCCCTAGCGGGGGCCCGGGATGAGCAGTTCTTC CASSALAGARDEQFF
15 - TRBD2 TRBJ2-1 TRBV30 TGTGCCTGGAGTGTACTAGCGGGAGGGTACAATGAGCAGTTCTTC CAWSVLAGGYNEQFF
15 - - TRBJ2-2 TRBV2 TGTGCCAGCAGTAGGGTGGCCCCTAACACCGGGGAGCTGTTTTTT CASSRVAPNTGELFF
13 - - TRBJ2-7 TRBV7-6 TGTGCCAGCAGCTTAGGAGGAACCTACGAGCAGTACTTC CASSLGGTYEQYF
14 - - TRBJ2-7 TRBV27 TGTGCCAGCACTTCCCTTCAGGGGAGCTACGAGCAGTACTTC CASTSLQGSYEQYF
14 few - TRBJ2-7 TRBV6-6 TGTGCCAGCAGTACTGGGACGGGTTCCTACGAGCAGTACTTC CASSTGTGSYEQYF
13 - - TRBJ2-7 TRBV27 TGTGCCAGCAGTTTATCGATTTTGGGCGAGCAGTACTTC CASSLSILGEQYF